This TCR beta chain was recovered during a study of blood T cell repertoires in COVID-19. Study context: Material from acute and convalescent COVID-19 was sourced from the United States, Italy and Spain.

The CDR3 totals 14 residues. Germline V gene lookup returns CDR1 MNHEY and CDR2 SVGAGI. Trimming took 6 bases from V and 1 from J, leaving 13 bases between them. Original methodology: Quantification of nucleated cells was approximated via reference gene primer amplification. Generated by immunoSEQ multiplex PCR, the TCRdb table keeps only in-frame clones and is missing some. V, J and clone size reflect that table, while D and trimming were determined from the DNA. The sample holds about 140,000 clones, roughly nine tenths seen once. Seattle's cohort entered during active infection and was followed longitudinally.

Sequencing was carried out using peripheral blood. The chain carries TRBV6-5 and TRBJ2-7, with D perhaps matching TRBD1 (6 bases). The clonotype comes from a human donor with COVID-19, enrolled during active disease. The donor label of this sample is uncertain. DNA of the CDR3: TGTGCCAGCAGGGACCTACAGGGTTCCTACGAGCAGTACTTC. Protein: CASRDLQGSYEQYF.